These T cell receptor beta chains were read from a single sample in a study of T cell changes during pregnancy in multiple sclerosis. Sequencing used immunoSEQ multiplex PCR; TCRdb keeps in-frame clones, though not all of them. The sample gives tens of thousands of clones, roughly nine tenths of which show up once; almost 0.3% is in the top ten. Sequenced here: CD4+ T cells from peripheral blood mononuclear cells, sampled in the third trimester of pregnancy. The receptors derive from a female donor in good health, enrolled as a control in a pregnancy study. Both conserved end residues are part of each CDR3. Each record gives: CDR3 DNA, CDR3 protein, J gene, clone size, V gene, D gene, CDR3 length. A D gene is named only where the DNA matches it firmly. The listing skips clone size in some rows; elsewhere it reads once, few, many or a size class.

CDR3nt: TGTGCCAGCAGCTTCGGAGGCGACTCCTACGAGCAGTACTTC; CDR3aa: CASSFGGDSYEQYF; j_gene: TRBJ2-7; abundance: -; v_gene: TRBV7-9; d_gene: -; len: 14
CDR3nt: TGTGCCAGCAGTCGGGACAGTAGCAATCAGCCCCAGCATTTT; CDR3aa: CASSRDSSNQPQHF; j_gene: TRBJ1-5; abundance: -; v_gene: TRBV6-5; d_gene: TRBD1; len: 14
CDR3nt: TGTGCCAGCAATCCGGTCCGCAAACCCCATCAGCCCCAGCATTTT; CDR3aa: CASNPVRKPHQPQHF; j_gene: TRBJ1-5; abundance: -; v_gene: TRBV6-4; d_gene: -; len: 15
CDR3nt: TGTGCCAGCAGCCCTGGGCAGGGTGACGCTGAAAAACTGTTTTTT; CDR3aa: CASSPGQGDAEKLFF; j_gene: TRBJ1-4; abundance: -; v_gene: TRBV7-8; d_gene: -; len: 15
CDR3nt: TGTGCCAGCAGCGGCGGCGACAGGGCCCGCCGTGGCTACACCTTC; CDR3aa: CASSGGDRARRGYTF; j_gene: TRBJ1-2; abundance: -; v_gene: TRBV9; d_gene: TRBD1; len: 15
CDR3nt: TGTGCCAGCAGTCGGTTATCCGGGACAGGAGGCGGCTACACCTTC; CDR3aa: CASSRLSGTGGGYTF; j_gene: TRBJ1-2; abundance: -; v_gene: TRBV6-5; d_gene: TRBD1; len: 15
CDR3nt: TGTGCCAGTAGTAGGGACAGGGGGAATGAGCAGTTCTTC; CDR3aa: CASSRDRGNEQFF; j_gene: TRBJ2-1; abundance: -; v_gene: TRBV19; d_gene: TRBD1; len: 13
CDR3nt: TGTGCCACCAGCAGAGGTGTAGCGGGGGGCTTAGATGAGCAGTTCTTC; CDR3aa: CATSRGVAGGLDEQFF; j_gene: TRBJ2-1; abundance: once; v_gene: TRBV15; d_gene: TRBD2; len: 16
CDR3nt: TGCAGCGCAAGACGGAGGCAGGGGGATGGCTACACCTTC; CDR3aa: CSARRRQGDGYTF; j_gene: TRBJ1-2; abundance: -; v_gene: TRBV29-1; d_gene: TRBD1; len: 13
CDR3nt: TGCGCCAGCAGCCAAACGGACAGGGGCGGCTACGAGCAGTACTTC; CDR3aa: CASSQTDRGGYEQYF; j_gene: TRBJ2-7; abundance: -; v_gene: TRBV4-1; d_gene: TRBD1; len: 15
CDR3nt: TGTGCCATTGGGGTCTTCGAGGGATACAATGAGCAGTTCTTC; CDR3aa: CAIGVFEGYNEQFF; j_gene: TRBJ2-1; abundance: -; v_gene: TRBV11-3; d_gene: -; len: 14
CDR3nt: TGTGCCAGCAGCTCCACAGGTGCCAGCTCCTACGAGCAGTACTTC; CDR3aa: CASSSTGASSYEQYF; j_gene: TRBJ2-7; abundance: -; v_gene: TRBV11-3; d_gene: -; len: 15
CDR3nt: TGTGCCAGCACCCTGGGAGGGGTGAAGACTGAAGCTTTCTTT; CDR3aa: CASTLGGVKTEAFF; j_gene: TRBJ1-1; abundance: -; v_gene: TRBV5-5; d_gene: -; len: 14
CDR3nt: TGTGCCAGCAGTCTGGGGGCGACTAATTCACCCCTCCACTTT; CDR3aa: CASSLGATNSPLHF; j_gene: TRBJ1-6; abundance: -; v_gene: TRBV2; d_gene: -; len: 14
CDR3nt: TGCGCCAGCAGCCAAGATGCCTGGGCGGCAGGGGATAATTCACCCCTCCACTTT; CDR3aa: CASSQDAWAAGDNSPLHF; j_gene: TRBJ1-6; abundance: -; v_gene: TRBV4-3; d_gene: -; len: 18
CDR3nt: TGTGCCAGTAGTGACAGGGGAGAAATCTATGGCTACACCTTC; CDR3aa: CASSDRGEIYGYTF; j_gene: TRBJ1-2; abundance: -; v_gene: TRBV19; d_gene: TRBD1; len: 14
CDR3nt: TGTGCCAGCAGTTACGGGCGCACCGGGGAGCTGTTTTTT; CDR3aa: CASSYGRTGELFF; j_gene: TRBJ2-2; abundance: -; v_gene: TRBV6-5; d_gene: -; len: 13
CDR3nt: TGTGCCAGCAGCTTAGCACTAGCGGGGGGTTACGAGCAGTACTTC; CDR3aa: CASSLALAGGYEQYF; j_gene: TRBJ2-7; abundance: -; v_gene: TRBV7-8; d_gene: TRBD2; len: 15
CDR3nt: TGTGCCAGTAGTATGTCGGGGGACCTGGGACAGCCCCAGCATTTT; CDR3aa: CASSMSGDLGQPQHF; j_gene: TRBJ1-5; abundance: -; v_gene: TRBV19; d_gene: -; len: 15
CDR3nt: TGTGCCAGCAGCTTACAGACAGGGGGCGCAGATACGCAGTATTTT; CDR3aa: CASSLQTGGADTQYF; j_gene: TRBJ2-3; abundance: -; v_gene: TRBV11-1; d_gene: TRBD1; len: 15
CDR3nt: TGTGCCAGCTCACTCGGACAGGGGGGTATTGGGACTGAAGCTTTCTTT; CDR3aa: CASSLGQGGIGTEAFF; j_gene: TRBJ1-1; abundance: -; v_gene: TRBV18; d_gene: TRBD1; len: 16
CDR3nt: TGTGCCAGCAGTGAAGGGGGGGGCATAGCCAAAAACATTCAGTACTTC; CDR3aa: CASSEGGGIAKNIQYF; j_gene: TRBJ2-4; abundance: -; v_gene: TRBV2; d_gene: -; len: 16
CDR3nt: TGTGCCAGCAGCCGCCAACTAGCACAACCTTACAATGAGCAGTTCTTC; CDR3aa: CASSRQLAQPYNEQFF; j_gene: TRBJ2-1; abundance: -; v_gene: TRBV5-6; d_gene: -; len: 16
CDR3nt: TGTGCCAGCAGCCAAGATCGGACAGAATACAATGAGCAGTTCTTC; CDR3aa: CASSQDRTEYNEQFF; j_gene: TRBJ2-1; abundance: -; v_gene: TRBV4-2; d_gene: -; len: 15
CDR3nt: TGTGCCAGCTCACCGACCGGGACAGGGGCCGACGGCTATGGCTACACCTTC; CDR3aa: CASSPTGTGADGYGYTF; j_gene: TRBJ1-2; abundance: few; v_gene: TRBV18; d_gene: TRBD1; len: 17
CDR3nt: TGTGCCCACACCGGGACTAGAGGCGAGACCCAGTACTTC; CDR3aa: CAHTGTRGETQYF; j_gene: TRBJ2-5; abundance: -; v_gene: TRBV30; d_gene: TRBD2; len: 13
CDR3nt: TGTGCCAGCAGGAGCTTAGGACAGGGAGGGACCCAGTACTTC; CDR3aa: CASRSLGQGGTQYF; j_gene: TRBJ2-5; abundance: -; v_gene: TRBV27; d_gene: TRBD1; len: 14
CDR3nt: TGTGCCAGCTCAACCACCCGGTCGGATGAGCAGTTCTTC; CDR3aa: CASSTTRSDEQFF; j_gene: TRBJ2-1; abundance: -; v_gene: TRBV18; d_gene: -; len: 13